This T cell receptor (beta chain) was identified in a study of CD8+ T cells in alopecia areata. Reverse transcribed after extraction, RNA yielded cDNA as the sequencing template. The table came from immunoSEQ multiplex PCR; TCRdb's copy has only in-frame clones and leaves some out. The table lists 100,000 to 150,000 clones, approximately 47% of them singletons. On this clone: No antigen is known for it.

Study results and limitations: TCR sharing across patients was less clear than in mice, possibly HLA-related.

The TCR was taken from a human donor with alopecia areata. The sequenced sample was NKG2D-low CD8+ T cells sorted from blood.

The CDR3 sequence: CASMLAGADNEQFF. CDR3 DNA: TGTGCCAGCATGCTAGCTGGGGCCGACAATGAGCAGTTCTTC. The chain is built from TRBV7-9 and TRBJ2-1; D is tentatively TRBD1 or TRBD2 (5 bases each). This CDR3 spans 14 amino acids. CDR1 is SEHNR, CDR2 FQNEAQ, per germline (reference sequence). V lost 7 bases and J 5 bases, leaving 15 bases between the germline ends.